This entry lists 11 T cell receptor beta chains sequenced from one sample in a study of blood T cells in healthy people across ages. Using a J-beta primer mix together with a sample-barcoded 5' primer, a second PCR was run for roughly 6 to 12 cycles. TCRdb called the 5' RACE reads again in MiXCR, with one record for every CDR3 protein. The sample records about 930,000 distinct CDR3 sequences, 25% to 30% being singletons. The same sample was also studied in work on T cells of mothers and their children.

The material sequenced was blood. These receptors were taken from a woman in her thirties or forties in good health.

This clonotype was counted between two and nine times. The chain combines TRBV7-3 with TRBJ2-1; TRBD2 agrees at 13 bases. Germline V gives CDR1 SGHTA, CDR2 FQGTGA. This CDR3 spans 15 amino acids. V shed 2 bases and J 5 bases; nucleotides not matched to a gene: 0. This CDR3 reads CASSLGTSGNNEQFF. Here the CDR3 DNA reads TGTGCCAGCAGCTTAGGGACTAGCGGGAACAATGAGCAGTTCTTC.

The CDR3 spells CASSLTGTGGHEAFF. The CDR3 nucleotides are TGCGCCAGCAGCTTAACCGGGACAGGGGGTCACGAAGCTTTCTTT. V and J are TRBV5-1 and TRBJ1-1; 11 positions match TRBD1. The V segment lost 2 bases and the J segment 8 bases; nucleotides outside the gene matches: 8. Germline CDR1 and CDR2: SGHRS and YFSETQ. The CDR3 runs 15 residues.

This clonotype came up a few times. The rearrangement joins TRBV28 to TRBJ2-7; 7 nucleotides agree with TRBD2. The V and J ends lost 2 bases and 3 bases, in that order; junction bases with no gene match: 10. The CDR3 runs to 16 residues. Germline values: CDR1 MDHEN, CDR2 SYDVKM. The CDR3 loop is CASSLITTSRGYEQYF. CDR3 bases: TGTGCCAGCAGTTTAATTACGACTAGCCGGGGCTACGAGCAGTACTTC.

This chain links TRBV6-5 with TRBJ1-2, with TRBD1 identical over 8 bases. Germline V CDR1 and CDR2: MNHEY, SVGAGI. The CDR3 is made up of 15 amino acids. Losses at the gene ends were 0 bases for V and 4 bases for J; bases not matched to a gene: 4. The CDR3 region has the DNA TGTGCCAGCAGTTACTCGGGACAGGATGTCTATGGCTACACCTTC. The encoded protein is CASSYSGQDVYGYTF.

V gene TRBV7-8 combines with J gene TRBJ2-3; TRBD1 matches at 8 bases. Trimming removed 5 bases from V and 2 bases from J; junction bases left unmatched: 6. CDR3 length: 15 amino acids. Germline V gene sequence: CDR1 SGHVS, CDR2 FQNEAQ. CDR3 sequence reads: CASSQRTGITDTQYF. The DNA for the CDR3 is TGTGCCAGCAGCCAGAGGACAGGGATCACAGATACGCAGTATTTT.

Written as DNA, the CDR3 is TGTGCCAGCAGTTTCACAGGGATCGGTGAAAAACTGTTTTTT. Amino acids: CASSFTGIGEKLFF. The chain uses TRBV27 and TRBJ1-4, with D perhaps TRBD1 (6 bases). The germline CDR1 and CDR2 sequences are MNHEY and SMNVEV (reference sequence). The ends were cut back, 3 bases at V and 7 bases at J, with 12 bases in the middle. CDR3 length equals 14 residues.

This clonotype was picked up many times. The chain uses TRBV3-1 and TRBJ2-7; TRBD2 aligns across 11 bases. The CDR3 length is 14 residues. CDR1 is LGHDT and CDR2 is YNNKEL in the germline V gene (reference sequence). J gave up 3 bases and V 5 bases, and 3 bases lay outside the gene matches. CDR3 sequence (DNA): TGTGCCAGCAGCGGGGGACTAGCGGTCTACGAGCAGTACTTC. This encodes CASSGGLAVYEQYF.

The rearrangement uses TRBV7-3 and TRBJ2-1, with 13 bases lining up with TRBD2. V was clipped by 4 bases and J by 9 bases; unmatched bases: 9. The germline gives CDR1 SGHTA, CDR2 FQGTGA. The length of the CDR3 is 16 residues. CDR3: CASSSLLAGGRGEQFF. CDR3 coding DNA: TGTGCCAGCAGCTCCCTACTAGCGGGGGGGCGGGGTGAGCAGTTCTTC.

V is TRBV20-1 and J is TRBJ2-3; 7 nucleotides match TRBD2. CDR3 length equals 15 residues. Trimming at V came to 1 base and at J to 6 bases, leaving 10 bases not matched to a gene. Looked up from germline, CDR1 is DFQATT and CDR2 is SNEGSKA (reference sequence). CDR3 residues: CSARVGGGLFDTQYF. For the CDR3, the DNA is TGCAGTGCTAGAGTGGGGGGGGGACTCTTTGATACGCAGTATTTT.

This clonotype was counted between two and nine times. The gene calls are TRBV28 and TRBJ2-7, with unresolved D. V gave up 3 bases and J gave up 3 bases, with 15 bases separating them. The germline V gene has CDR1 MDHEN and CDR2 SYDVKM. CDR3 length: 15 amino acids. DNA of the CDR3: TGTGCCAGCAGTTTCGATTGGTTGGACCACTACGAGCAGTACTTC. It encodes CASSFDWLDHYEQYF.

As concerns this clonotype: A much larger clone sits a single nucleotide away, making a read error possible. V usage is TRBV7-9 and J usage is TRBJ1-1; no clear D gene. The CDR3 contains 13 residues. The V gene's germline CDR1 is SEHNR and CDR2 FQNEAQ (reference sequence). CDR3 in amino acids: CAGSLAGKAEAFF. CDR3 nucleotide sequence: TGTGCCGGCAGCTTAGCCGGTAAGGCTGAAGCTTTCTTT.